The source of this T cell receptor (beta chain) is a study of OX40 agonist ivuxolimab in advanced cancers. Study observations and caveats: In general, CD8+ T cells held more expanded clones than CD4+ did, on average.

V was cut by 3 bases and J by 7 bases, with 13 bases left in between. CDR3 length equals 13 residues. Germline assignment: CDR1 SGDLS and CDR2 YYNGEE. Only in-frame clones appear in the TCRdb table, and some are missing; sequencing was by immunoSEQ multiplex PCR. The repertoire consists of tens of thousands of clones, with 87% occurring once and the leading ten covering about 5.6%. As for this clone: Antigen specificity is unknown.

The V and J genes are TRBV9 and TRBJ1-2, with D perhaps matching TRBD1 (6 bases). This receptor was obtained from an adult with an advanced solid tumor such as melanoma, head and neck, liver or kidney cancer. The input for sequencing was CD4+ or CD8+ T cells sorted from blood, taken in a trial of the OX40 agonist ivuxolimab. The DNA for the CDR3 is TGTGCCAGCAGCGCAGGGGTGGGCGGTGGCTACACCTTC. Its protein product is CASSAGVGGGYTF.